Shown below are 3 T cell receptor beta chains from a single sample sequenced in a study of T cell responses to AZD1222 COVID-19 vaccine (TCRdb year 2021). The label giving this sample's time point can be read as: baseline before first vaccination. In light of the paper, this sample's treatment or condition label describes: meningococcal conjugate vaccine given as trial control. Preparation of the library involved the immunoSEQ multiplex PCR assay. As stored in TCRdb, this immuneACCESS dataset retains in-frame rearrangements with V and J assigned. A fraction of the clones does not appear; measured against another copy, unresolved V genes explain less than half of the discrepancy, and the remainder lacks a known reason. This sample comprises some 120,000 clones, over 75% of them detected only once. Of the sample, around 19% falls within the top ten clones. Sequencing was performed on peripheral blood, taken on day 0 of MenACWY control vaccination. These receptors were obtained from an adult in good health.

This rearrangement joins TRBV6-1 to TRBJ2-1; TRBD2 agrees at 12 bases. The V gene's germline CDR1 is MNHNS and CDR2 SASEGT. This CDR3 is 15 amino acids long. Losses at the gene ends were 1 base for V and 11 bases for J; bases not matched to a gene: 6. The CDR3 spells CASSEGSSGRAKQFF. As DNA, the CDR3 is TGTGCCAGCAGTGAAGGATCTAGCGGGAGGGCCAAGCAGTTCTTC.

This chain links TRBV3-1 (or the pseudogene TRBV3-2) with TRBJ2-1; D is ambiguous. Per germline, CDR1 LGHDT and CDR2 YNNKEL (reference sequence). The CDR3 consists of 12 residues. V was trimmed by 0 bases and J by 8 bases, leaving 5 bases between them. The CDR3 sequence is CASSQDQYEQFF. DNA for the CDR3: TGTGCCAGCAGCCAAGATCAGTATGAGCAGTTCTTC.

The J gene is TRBJ1-2, the V gene TRBV2; unclear D gene. The length of the CDR3 is 13 residues. Trimming stripped 2 bases from V and 2 bases from J, with 6 bases between. The V gene's germline CDR1 is SNHLY and CDR2 FYNNEI. The CDR3 here is CASSEMGNYGYTF. The CDR3, as DNA: TGTGCCAGCAGTGAAATGGGGAACTATGGCTACACCTTC. The complete variable domain, with remaining parts taken from reference TRBV2 and TRBJ1-2, reads EPEVTQTPSHQVTQMGQEVILRCVPISNHLYFYWYRQILGQKVEFLVSFYNNEISEKSEIFDDQFSVERPDGSNFTLKIRSTKLEDSAMYFCASSEMGNYGYTFGSGTRLTVV.